This T cell receptor beta chain was retrieved from a study of OX40 agonist ivuxolimab in advanced cancers. Whole-study findings and limits: Partly responding patients at 0.1-3.0 mg/kg showed some of the smallest clonal expansion.

Here immunoSEQ multiplex PCR was the method, and the copy in TCRdb shows in-frame clones only, minus some. Here the sample spans about 50,000 clones, approximately 88% being singletons. This clone was found once. Its target is not known. Material: CD4+ or CD8+ T cells sorted from blood, obtained in a trial of the OX40 agonist ivuxolimab. The sequence derives from an adult with an advanced solid tumor such as melanoma, head and neck, liver or kidney cancer.

The CDR3 DNA follows: TGTGCCAGCAGCCCTCCCGTGTGGACAGGGCGATACTACGAGCAGTACTTC. This gives the protein CASSPPVWTGRYYEQYF. The chain employs TRBV5-6 and TRBJ2-7, with 8 bases aligning to TRBD1. This CDR3 contains 17 residues. CDR1 SGHDT and CDR2 YYEEEE come from the germline V gene. Unmatched junction bases numbered 15, after V lost 4 bases and J lost 3 bases. Full variable domain (rest looked up from reference TRBV5-6 and TRBJ2-7): DAGVTQSPTHLIKTRGQQVTLRCSPKSGHDTVSWYQQALGQGPQFIFQYYEEEERQRGNFPDRFSGHQFPNYSSELNVNALLLGDSALYLCASSPPVWTGRYYEQYFGPGTRLTVT.